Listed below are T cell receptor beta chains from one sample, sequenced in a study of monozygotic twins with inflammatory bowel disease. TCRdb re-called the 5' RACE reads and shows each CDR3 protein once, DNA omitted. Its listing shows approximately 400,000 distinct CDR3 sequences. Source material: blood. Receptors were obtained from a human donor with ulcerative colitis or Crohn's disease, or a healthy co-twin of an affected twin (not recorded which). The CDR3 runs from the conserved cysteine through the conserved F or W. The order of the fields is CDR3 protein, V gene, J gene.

CASSLTGWTWDGYTF	TRBV7-2	TRBJ1-2
CASSFAGGSPLHF	TRBV27	TRBJ1-6
CASSWTQETQYF	TRBV5-5	TRBJ2-5
CASSRPGGGSYNEQFF	TRBV3-1	TRBJ2-1
CASSRVVADSTGELFF	TRBV7-9	TRBJ2-2
CASSQDALDLEVNTEAFF	TRBV4-3	TRBJ1-1
CASSPQGYRGEGEKLFF	TRBV4-3	TRBJ1-4
CASSDGLADYEQYF	TRBV5-5	TRBJ2-7
CASSPDRAYEQCF	TRBV12-3/TRBV12-4	TRBJ2-7
CSAAGSNTEAFF	TRBV29-1	TRBJ1-1
CASSQDSSSGRSYNEQFF	TRBV4-3	TRBJ2-1
CASSLDSADRIYGYTF	TRBV7-2	TRBJ1-2
CATSRDIGLVTGELFF	TRBV15	TRBJ2-2
CASSSHMRGVHEQYF	TRBV7-2	TRBJ2-7
CASSLAIESEQYF	TRBV5-1	TRBJ2-7
CASGPGWRYEQYF	TRBV5-1	TRBJ2-7
CSASSQGFVGEQYF	TRBV20-1	TRBJ2-7
CASKDLAGIYGYTF	TRBV5-1	TRBJ1-2
CSKAGNPNEQYF	TRBV20-1	TRBJ2-7
CASRPTGTRSAEQYF	TRBV6-2/TRBV6-3	TRBJ2-7
CASSPWDGSYEQYF	TRBV7-9	TRBJ2-7
CASSFPTRETQYF	TRBV5-1	TRBJ2-5
CASSQAAGSGSYEQYF	TRBV4-3	TRBJ2-7
CATSDGRDTVNTEAFF	TRBV15	TRBJ1-1
CASSLDPRGAANTGELFF	TRBV11-2	TRBJ2-2
CASSRQTSGRGVETQYF	TRBV4-2	TRBJ2-5
CASSLEGTQGYSAFF	TRBV7-2	TRBJ1-1
CASTRAGVTGELFF	TRBV28	TRBJ2-2
CSALGDRGPGTDTQYF	TRBV20-1	TRBJ2-3
CSATRGGNSPLHF	TRBV20-1	TRBJ1-6
CASSLDRDSGNTIYF	TRBV7-2	TRBJ1-3